This T cell receptor beta chain was recovered during a study of blood T cell repertoires in COVID-19 (dated by TCRdb to about 2020). Regarding the study in general: Samples from collaborators originated in the United States, Italy and Spain and spanned both the acute and convalescent phases of COVID-19. The prospective study material was composed of cDNA or gDNA derived from T cells, B-cell-depleted T cells, or PBMCs. Subjects who had been exposed to COVID-19, were actively infected with it, or had recovered from it provided the deeply sampled blood TCRbeta repertoires that made up the dataset. The repertoires were released in a freely available public database intended as a resource for research on the immune response to SARS-CoV-2. Samples came from the ongoing ImmuneRACE study (first 160 participants) plus 1,254 subjects from 6 global collaborators. Sample metadata almost always included a de-identified subject ID, COVID-19 status, age in years and sex. Where available, HLA class I and class II types were obtained from metadata supplied by the sample provider rather than from assay-based typing. General conclusions and limits of the study: Clinical and demographic metadata were provided uncurated, with the amount varying by source and participant.

This clone has just a few counts. Its recognized antigen is unknown. No per-base quality is available; no much larger clone lies one base away. TCRbeta CDR3 regions were amplified from genomic DNA using the immunoSEQ Assay, a bias-controlled multiplex PCR. As for the authors' bioinformatics: The number of nucleated cells in each sample was estimated by amplification of reference gene primers within the assay. Sequence reads were collapsed and filtered to measure the absolute abundance of every unique TCRbeta CDR3 rearrangement. Productive Simpson clonality was computed per sample as the square root of Simpson's diversity index over productive rearrangements. The source is immuneACCESS, and TCRdb retained only in-frame sequences with V and J called. Part of the clones is not carried over; for the studies checked, unresolved V genes explain less than half of this, and the remainder is unexplained. For V, J and clone size, that table is used; D and trimming come from the DNA. This sample lists about 71,000 clones; 82% were detected once. The ten top clones hold approximately 13% of the sample.

V and J lose 5 bases and 2 bases, and a span of 16 bases separates them. The germline V gene provides CDR1 SGHVS and CDR2 FNYEAQ. From the cysteine through the phenylalanine, the CDR3 covers 15 amino acids. Only the CDR3 portion is preserved as DNA: 45 bases, with reading frame beginning at the first base. Collaborating institutions collected whole blood in K2EDTA tubes following their own protocols. Collaborator samples were shipped for TCRbeta analysis as frozen whole blood, isolated PBMCs, or DNA extracted from either sample type. Specimen: peripheral blood. The sequence was collected from a woman aged 80 or older with acute or convalescent COVID-19. Recombination joined TRBV7-6 with TRBJ2-7, with a tentative D gene TRBD2 over 6 matching bases. The DNA is TGTGCCAGCAGCCCACGGGGGACGGATACCTACGAGCAGTACTTC. Its protein product is CASSPRGTDTYEQYF.